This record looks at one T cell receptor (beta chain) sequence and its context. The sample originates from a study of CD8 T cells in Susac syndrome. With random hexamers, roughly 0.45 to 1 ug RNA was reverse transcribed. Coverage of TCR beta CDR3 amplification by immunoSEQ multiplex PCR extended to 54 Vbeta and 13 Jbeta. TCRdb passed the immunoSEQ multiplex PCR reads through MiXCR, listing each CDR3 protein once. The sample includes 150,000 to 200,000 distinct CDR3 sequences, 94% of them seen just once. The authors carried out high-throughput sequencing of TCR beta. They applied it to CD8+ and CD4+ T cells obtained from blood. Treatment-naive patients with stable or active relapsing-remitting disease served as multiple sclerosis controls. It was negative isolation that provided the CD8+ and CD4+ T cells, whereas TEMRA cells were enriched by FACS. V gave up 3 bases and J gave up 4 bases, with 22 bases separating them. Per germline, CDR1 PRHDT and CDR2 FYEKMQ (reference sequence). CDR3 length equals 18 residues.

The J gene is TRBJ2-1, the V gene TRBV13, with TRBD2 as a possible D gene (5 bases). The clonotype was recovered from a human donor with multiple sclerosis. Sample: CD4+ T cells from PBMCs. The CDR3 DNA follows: TGTGCCAGCAGCTTGAACACTTTACTAGTTCGGGCGTACAATGAGCAGTTCTTC. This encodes CASSLNTLLVRAYNEQFF.